This T cell receptor (beta chain) derives from a study of T cells after posttransplantation cyclophosphamide. Germline V gene lookup returns CDR1 MNHEY and CDR2 SMNVEV (reference sequence). The CDR3 is 16 residues long. V lost 5 bases and J 0 bases, leaving 14 bases between the germline ends. A marrow graft followed busulfan-fludarabine conditioning, with cyclophosphamide on days +3 and +4. This clone has a count of ten or more. Its antigen is unknown. The data were produced by immunoSEQ multiplex PCR, yet TCRdb's version contains in-frame clones alone and is incomplete. The table lists roughly 10,000 clones, no singletons, with about 25% in the top ten. Study-wide points: Recipient CMV seropositivity and CMV reactivation strongly tracked TRB clonality. Later blood repertoires were often dominated by clones from the donor CD8+ memory compartment. Skin or GI-infiltrating T cells shared few TRB sequences with blood.

This sequence originates from a female patient between 40 and 55 years old who received an allogeneic stem cell transplant from a related donor, was CMV-positive, and had no GVHD. Some T cells may be transferred from the graft donor. The V gene is TRBV27, the J gene TRBJ2-1; D is possibly TRBD1 (6 bases). Here the sequenced sample was PBMCs, taken after allogeneic stem cell transplant with posttransplant cyclophosphamide. The DNA of the CDR3 is TGTGCCAGCAGTATCCAGGGGCCCTACTCCTACAATGAGCAGTTCTTC. Translated: CASSIQGPYSYNEQFF.